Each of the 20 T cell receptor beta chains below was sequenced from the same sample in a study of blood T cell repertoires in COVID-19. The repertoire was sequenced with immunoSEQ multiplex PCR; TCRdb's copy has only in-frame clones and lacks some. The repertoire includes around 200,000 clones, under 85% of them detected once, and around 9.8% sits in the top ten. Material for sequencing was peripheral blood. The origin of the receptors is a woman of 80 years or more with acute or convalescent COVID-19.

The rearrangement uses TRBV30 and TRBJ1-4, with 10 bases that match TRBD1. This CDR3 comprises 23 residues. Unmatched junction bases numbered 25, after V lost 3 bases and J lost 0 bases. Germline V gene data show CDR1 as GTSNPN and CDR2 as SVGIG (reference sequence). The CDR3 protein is CAWSPFPGQGLPYLTATNEKLFF. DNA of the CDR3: TGTGCCTGGAGCCCCTTCCCGGGACAGGGGTTACCCTATCTGACCGCAACTAATGAAAAACTGTTTTTT.

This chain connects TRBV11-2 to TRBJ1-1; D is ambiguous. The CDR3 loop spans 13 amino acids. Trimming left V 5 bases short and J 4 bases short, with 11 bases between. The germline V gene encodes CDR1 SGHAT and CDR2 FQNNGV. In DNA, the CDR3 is TGTGCCAGCAGCGCAGGAACCGGCACTGAAGCTTTCTTT. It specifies CASSAGTGTEAFF. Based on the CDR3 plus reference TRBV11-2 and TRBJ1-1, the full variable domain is EAGVAQSPRYKIIEKRQSVAFWCNPISGHATLYWYQQILGQGPKLLIQFQNNGVVDDSQLPKDRFSAERLKGVDSTLKIQPAKLEDSAVYLCASSAGTGTEAFFGQGTRLTVV.

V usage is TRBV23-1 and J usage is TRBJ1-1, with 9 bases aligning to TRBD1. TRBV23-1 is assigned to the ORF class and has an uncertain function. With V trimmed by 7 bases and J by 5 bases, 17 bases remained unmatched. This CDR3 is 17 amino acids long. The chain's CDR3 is CASTDSRDRDRRTEAFF. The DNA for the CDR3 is TGCGCCAGCACCGATAGCCGGGACAGGGATCGTCGAACTGAAGCTTTCTTT.

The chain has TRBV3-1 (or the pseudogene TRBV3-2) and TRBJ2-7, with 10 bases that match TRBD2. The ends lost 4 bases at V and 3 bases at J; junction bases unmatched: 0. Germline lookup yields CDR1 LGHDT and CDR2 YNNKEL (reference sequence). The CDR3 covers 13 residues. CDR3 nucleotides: TGTGCCAGCAGCCGGACTAGCGGCTACGAGCAGTACTTC. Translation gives CASSRTSGYEQYF.

The CDR3 DNA reads as TGTGCCAGCAGCTTAGGGACTAGCGGATCCTACGAGCAGTACTTC. It encodes CASSLGTSGSYEQYF. The gene calls are TRBV7-8 and TRBJ2-7; 10 nucleotides line up with TRBD2. The CDR3 is 15 residues long. Germline V gene sequence: CDR1 SGHVS, CDR2 FQNEAQ. V gave up 1 base and J gave up 1 base; unmatched junction bases: 1.

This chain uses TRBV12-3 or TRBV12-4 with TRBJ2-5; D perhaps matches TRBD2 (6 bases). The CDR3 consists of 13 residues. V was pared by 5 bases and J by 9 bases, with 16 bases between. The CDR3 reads CASSIDSPGAQYF. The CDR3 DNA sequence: TGTGCCAGCAGTATTGACAGTCCGGGGGCCCAGTACTTC.

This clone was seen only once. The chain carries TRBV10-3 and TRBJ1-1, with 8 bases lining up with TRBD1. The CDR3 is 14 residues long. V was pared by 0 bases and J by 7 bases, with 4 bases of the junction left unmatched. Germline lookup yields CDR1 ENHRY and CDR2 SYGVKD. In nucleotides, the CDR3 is TGTGCCATCAGTGAGTCTCGGGACAGGAGTGAAGCTTTCTTT. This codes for CAISESRDRSEAFF.

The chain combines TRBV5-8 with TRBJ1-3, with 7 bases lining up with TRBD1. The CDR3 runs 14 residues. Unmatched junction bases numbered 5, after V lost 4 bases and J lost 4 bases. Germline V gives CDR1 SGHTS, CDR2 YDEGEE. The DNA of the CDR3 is TGTGCCAGCAGCCGCAGGGGGTCCGGAAACACCATATATTTT. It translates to CASSRRGSGNTIYF.

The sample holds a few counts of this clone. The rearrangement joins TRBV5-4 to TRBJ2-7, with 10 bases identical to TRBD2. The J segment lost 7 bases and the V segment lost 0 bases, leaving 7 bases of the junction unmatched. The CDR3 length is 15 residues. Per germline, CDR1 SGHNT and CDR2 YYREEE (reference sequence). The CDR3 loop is CASSLDSGRAVEQYF. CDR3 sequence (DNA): TGTGCCAGCAGCTTGGACAGCGGGAGGGCCGTAGAGCAGTACTTC.

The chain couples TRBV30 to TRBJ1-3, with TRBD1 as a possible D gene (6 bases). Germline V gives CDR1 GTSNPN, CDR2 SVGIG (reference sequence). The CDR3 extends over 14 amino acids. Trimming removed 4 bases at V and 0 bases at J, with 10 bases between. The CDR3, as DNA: TGTGCCTGGAACGGGGGGGCCTCTGGAAACACCATATATTTT. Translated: CAWNGGASGNTIYF.

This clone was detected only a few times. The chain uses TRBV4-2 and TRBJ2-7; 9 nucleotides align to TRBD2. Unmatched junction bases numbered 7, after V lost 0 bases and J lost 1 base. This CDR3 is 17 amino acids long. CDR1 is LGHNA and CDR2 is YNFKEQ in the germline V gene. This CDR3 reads CASSQEPGLARSYEQYF. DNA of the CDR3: TGTGCCAGCAGCCAAGAACCCGGACTAGCGAGGTCCTACGAGCAGTACTTC.

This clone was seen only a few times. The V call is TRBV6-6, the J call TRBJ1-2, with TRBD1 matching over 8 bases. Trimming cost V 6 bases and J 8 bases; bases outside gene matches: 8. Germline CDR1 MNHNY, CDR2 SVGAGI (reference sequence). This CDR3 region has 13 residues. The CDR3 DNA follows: TGTGCCAGCAGGTCGACAGGGGTGGAAGGCTACACCTTC. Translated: CASRSTGVEGYTF.

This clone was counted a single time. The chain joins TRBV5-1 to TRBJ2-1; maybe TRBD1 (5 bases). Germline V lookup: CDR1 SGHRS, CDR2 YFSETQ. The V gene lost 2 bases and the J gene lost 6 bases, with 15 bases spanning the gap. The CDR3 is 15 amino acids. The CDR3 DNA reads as TGCGCCAGCAGCTTTGAAAGCCAGGGCTTCAATGAGCAGTTCTTC. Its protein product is CASSFESQGFNEQFF.

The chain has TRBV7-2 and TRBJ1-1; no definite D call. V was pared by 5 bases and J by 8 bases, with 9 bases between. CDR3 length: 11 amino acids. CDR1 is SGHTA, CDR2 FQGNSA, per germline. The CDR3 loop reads CASSRQQEAFF. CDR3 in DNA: TGTGCCAGCAGCCGCCAACAGGAAGCTTTCTTT.

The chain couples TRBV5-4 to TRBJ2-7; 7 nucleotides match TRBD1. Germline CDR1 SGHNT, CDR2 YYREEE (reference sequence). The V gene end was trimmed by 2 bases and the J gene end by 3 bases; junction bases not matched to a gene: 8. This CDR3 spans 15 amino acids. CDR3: CASSFRQGESYEQYF. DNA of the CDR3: TGTGCCAGCAGCTTCCGTCAGGGGGAGAGCTACGAGCAGTACTTC.

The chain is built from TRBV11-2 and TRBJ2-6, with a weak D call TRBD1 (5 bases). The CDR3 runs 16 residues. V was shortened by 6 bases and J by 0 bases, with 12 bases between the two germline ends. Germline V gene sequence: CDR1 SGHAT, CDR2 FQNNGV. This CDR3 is CASSSDNFSGANVLTF. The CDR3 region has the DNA TGTGCCAGCAGTTCGGACAACTTCTCTGGGGCCAACGTCCTGACTTTC.

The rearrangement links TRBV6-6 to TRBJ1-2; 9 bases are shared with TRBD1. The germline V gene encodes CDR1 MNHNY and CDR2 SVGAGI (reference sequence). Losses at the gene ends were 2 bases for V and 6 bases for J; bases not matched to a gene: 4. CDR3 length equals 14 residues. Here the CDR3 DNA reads TGTGCCAGCAGTTACGACAGGGGGAGTAATGGCTACACCTTC. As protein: CASSYDRGSNGYTF.

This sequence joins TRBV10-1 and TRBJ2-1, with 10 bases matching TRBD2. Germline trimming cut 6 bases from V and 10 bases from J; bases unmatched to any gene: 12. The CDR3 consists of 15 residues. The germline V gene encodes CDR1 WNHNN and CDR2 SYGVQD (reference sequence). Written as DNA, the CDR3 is TGCGCCAGCAGGGGATCAAGCGGGGGGGCCGTCGAGCAGTTCTTC. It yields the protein CASRGSSGGAVEQFF.

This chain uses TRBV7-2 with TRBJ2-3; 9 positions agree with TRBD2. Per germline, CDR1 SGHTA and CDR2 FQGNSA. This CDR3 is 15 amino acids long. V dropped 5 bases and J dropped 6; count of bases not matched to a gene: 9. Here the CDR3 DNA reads TGTGCCAGCAGCCCAGATGCGGGGGGGCGGGATACGCAGTATTTT. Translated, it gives CASSPDAGGRDTQYF.

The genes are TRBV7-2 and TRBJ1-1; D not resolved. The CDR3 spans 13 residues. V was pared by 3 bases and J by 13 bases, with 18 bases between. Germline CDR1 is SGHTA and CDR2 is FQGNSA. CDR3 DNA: TGTGCCAGCAGCTTTGTCCGGGTCCAGAACTTTTTCTTT. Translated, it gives CASSFVRVQNFFF.